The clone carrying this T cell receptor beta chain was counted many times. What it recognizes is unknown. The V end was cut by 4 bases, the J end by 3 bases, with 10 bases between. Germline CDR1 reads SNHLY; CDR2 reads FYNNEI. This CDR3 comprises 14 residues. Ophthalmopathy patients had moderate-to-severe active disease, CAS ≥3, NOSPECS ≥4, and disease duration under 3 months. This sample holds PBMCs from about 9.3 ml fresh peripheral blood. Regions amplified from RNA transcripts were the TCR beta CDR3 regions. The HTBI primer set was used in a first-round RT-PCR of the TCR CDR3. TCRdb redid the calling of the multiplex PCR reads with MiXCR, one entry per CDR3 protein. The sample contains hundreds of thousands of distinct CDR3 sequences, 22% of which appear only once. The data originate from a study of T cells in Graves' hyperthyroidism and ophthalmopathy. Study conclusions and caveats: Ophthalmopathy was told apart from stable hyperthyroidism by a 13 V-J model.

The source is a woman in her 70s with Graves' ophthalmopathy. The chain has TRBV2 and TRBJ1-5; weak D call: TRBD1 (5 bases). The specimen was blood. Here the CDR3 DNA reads TGTGCCAGCAGTGCCGAGGGGCCCAATCAGCCCCAGCATTTT. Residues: CASSAEGPNQPQHF.